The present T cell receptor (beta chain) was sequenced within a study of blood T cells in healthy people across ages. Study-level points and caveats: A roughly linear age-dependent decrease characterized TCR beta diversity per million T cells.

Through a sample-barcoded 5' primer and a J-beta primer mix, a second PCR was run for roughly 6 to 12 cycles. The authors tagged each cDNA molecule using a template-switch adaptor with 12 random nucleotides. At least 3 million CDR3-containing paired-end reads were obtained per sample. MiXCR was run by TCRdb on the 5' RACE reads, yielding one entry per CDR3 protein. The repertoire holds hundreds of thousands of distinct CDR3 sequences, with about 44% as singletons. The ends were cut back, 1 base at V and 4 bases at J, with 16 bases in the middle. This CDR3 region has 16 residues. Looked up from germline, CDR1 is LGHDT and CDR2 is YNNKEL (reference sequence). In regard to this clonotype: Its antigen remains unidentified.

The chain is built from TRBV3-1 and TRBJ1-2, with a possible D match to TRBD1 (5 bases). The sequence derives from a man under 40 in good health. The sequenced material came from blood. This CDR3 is CASSQVSRSGSYGYTF. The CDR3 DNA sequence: TGTGCCAGCAGCCAAGTATCCCGTTCAGGGAGCTATGGCTACACCTTC.